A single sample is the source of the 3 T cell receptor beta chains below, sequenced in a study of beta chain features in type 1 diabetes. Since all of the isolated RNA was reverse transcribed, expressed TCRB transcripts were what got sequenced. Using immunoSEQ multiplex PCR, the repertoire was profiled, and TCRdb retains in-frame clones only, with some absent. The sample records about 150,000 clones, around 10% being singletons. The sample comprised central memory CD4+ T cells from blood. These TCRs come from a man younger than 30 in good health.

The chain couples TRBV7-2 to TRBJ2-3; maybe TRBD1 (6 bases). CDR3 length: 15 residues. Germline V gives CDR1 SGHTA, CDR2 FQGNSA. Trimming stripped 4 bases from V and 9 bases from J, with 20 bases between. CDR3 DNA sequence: TGTGCCAGCAGCTCCCGCGGCAGGGGAATCCAGACGCAGTATTTT. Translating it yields CASSSRGRGIQTQYF.

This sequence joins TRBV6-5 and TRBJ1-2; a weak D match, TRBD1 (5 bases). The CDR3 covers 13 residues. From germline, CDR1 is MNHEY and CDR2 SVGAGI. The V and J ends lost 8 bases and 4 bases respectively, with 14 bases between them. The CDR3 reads CASSREGGYGYTF. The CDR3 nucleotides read TGTGCCAGCTCCAGGGAGGGCGGCTATGGCTACACCTTC.

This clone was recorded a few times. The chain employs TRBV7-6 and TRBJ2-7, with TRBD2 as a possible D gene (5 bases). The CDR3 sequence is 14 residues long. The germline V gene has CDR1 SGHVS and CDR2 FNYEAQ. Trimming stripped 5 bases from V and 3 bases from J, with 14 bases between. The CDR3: CASSKAGKYYEQYF. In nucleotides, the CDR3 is TGTGCCAGCAGCAAAGCCGGGAAGTACTACGAGCAGTACTTC.